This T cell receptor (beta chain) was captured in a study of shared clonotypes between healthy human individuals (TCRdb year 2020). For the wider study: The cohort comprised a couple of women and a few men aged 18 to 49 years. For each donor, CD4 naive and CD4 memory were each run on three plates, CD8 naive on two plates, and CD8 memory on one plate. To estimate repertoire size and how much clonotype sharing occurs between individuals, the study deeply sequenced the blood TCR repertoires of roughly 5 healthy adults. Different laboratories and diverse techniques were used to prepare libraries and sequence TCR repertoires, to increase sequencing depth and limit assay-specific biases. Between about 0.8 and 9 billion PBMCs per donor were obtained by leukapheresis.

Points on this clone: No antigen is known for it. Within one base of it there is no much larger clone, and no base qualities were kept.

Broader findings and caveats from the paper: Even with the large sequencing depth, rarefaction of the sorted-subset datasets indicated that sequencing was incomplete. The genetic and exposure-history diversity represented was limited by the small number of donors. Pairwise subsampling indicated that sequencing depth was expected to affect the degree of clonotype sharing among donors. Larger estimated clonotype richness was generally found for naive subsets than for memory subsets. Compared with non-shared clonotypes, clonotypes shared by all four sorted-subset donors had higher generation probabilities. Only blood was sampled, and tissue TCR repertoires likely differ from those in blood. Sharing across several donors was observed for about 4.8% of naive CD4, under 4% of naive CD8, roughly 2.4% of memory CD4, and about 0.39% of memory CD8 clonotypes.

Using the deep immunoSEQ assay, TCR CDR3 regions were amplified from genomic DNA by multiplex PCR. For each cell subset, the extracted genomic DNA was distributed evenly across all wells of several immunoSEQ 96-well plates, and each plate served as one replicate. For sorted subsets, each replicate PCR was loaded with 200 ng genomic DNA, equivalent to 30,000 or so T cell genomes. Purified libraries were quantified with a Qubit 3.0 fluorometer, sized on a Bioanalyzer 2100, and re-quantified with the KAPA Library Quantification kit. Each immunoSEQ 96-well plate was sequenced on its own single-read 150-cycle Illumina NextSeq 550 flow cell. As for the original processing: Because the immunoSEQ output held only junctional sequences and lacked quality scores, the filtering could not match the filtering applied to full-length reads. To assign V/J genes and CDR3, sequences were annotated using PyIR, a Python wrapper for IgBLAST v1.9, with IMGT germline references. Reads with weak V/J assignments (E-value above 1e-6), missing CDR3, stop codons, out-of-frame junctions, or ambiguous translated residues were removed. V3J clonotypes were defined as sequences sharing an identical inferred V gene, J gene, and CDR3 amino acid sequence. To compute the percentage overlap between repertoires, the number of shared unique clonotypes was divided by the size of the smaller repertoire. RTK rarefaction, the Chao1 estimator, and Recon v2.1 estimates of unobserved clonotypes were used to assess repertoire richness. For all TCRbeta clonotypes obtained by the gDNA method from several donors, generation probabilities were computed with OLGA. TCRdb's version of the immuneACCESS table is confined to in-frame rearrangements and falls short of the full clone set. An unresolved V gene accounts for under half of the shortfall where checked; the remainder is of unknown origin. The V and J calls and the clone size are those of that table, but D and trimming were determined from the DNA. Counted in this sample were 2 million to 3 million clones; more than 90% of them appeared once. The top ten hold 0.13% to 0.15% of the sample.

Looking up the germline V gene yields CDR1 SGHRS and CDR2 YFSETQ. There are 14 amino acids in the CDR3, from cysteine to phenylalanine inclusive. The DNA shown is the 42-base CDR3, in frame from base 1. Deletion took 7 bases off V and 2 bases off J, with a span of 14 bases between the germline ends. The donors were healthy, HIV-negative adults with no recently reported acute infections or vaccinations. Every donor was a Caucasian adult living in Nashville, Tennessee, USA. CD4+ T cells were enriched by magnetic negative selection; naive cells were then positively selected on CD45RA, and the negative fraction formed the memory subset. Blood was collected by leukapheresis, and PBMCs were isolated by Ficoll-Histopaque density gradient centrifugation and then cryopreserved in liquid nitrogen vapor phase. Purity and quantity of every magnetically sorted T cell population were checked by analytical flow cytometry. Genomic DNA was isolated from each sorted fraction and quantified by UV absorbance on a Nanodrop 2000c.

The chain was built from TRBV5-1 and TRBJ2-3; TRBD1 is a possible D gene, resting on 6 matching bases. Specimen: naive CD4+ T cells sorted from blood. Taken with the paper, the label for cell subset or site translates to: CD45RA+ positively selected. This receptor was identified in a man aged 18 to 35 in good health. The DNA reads TGCGCCAGCGCTGGACAGATTGTCACAGATACGCAGTATTTT. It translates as CASAGQIVTDTQYF.